This T cell receptor (beta chain) was captured in a study of T cells in Graves' hyperthyroidism and ophthalmopathy. Amplification yielded TCR beta CDR3 regions, with RNA transcripts as the source. The HTBI primer set served for first-round RT-PCR of the TCR CDR3. TCRdb reprocessed the multiplex PCR reads via MiXCR and lists one record per CDR3 protein. The table shows 500,000 to 800,000 distinct CDR3 sequences, with roughly 46% occurring only once. Uncontrolled infection, other autoimmune disease, pregnancy or lactation disqualified patients from enrolment. On the basis of clinical symptoms, serum thyroxine and TRAb, thyroid ultrasound and orbital computed tomography, diagnoses were made. About this clonotype itself: The antigen is not known.

This CDR3 region has 11 residues. The V and J ends lost 10 bases and 2 bases, in that order; junction bases with no gene match: 2. In germline, CDR1 is MNHEY, CDR2 SVGAGI. Study findings and constraints: Most thyroid clonotypes expanded above 0.001 appeared in blood too.

The source of this sequence is an adult man with Graves' disease, either hyperthyroidism or ophthalmopathy (not recorded which). The chain carries TRBV6-5 and TRBJ2-7, with 7 positions matching TRBD1. Specimen: peripheral blood or thyroid tissue (not recorded which). CDR3 protein: CAIQGTYEQYF. For the CDR3, the DNA is TGTGCCATACAGGGGACCTACGAGCAGTACTTC.